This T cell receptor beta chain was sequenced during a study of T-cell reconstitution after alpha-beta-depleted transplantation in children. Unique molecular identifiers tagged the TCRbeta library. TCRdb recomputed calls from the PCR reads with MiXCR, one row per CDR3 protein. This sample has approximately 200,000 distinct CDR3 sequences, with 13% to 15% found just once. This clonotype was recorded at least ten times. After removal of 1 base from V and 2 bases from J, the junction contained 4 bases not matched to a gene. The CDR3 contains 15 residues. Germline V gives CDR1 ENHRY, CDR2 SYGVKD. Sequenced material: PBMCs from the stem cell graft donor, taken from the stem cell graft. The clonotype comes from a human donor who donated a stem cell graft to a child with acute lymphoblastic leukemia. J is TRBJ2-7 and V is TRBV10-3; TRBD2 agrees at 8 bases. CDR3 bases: TGTGCCATCAGTGAGTACACTAGCGGAACCTACGAGCAGTACTTC. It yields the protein CAISEYTSGTYEQYF.